These 20 T cell receptor beta chains share one sample of origin, sequenced in a study of stem cell transplantation in POMP-related autoinflammatory disease. Sequencing was performed with immunoSEQ multiplex PCR; in TCRdb, only in-frame clones are kept and a portion is missing. The sample contains about 2,200 clones, about nine tenths of which appear only once. The input for sequencing was Tregs from PBMCs, taken after stem cell transplantation. Receptors originate from a human patient with POMP-related autoinflammation and immune dysregulation (PRAID). Certain T cells may be donor cells from the graft.

The V and J genes are TRBV10-2 and TRBJ2-6, with TRBD2 matching over 8 bases. This CDR3 region has 16 residues. The V segment lost 6 bases and the J segment 2 bases; nucleotides outside the gene matches: 6. Germline loops: CDR1 WSHSY, CDR2 SAAADI. CDR3 DNA: TGCGCCAGCAGGGATAGCGGGAAACCTGGGGCCAACGTCCTGACTTTC. Protein: CASRDSGKPGANVLTF.

The V gene is TRBV27, the J gene TRBJ2-3; 8 positions match TRBD2. V gave up 8 bases and J gave up 2 bases; unmatched junction bases: 3. In germline, CDR1 is MNHEY, CDR2 SMNVEV (reference sequence). The CDR3 totals 13 residues. CDR3 sequence (DNA): TGTGCCAGCTCCGGACTAGCCACAGATACGCAGTATTTT. This sequence encodes CASSGLATDTQYF.

This clone was recorded once. The gene calls are TRBV29-1 and TRBJ2-2; 10 bases fit TRBD1. Germline V gene lookup returns CDR1 SQVTM and CDR2 ANQGSEA. V was pared by 4 bases and J by 5 bases, with 7 bases of the junction left unmatched. This CDR3 has 15 residues. The CDR3, as DNA: TGCAGCGTTGCCGACAGGGGGCGAGGGACCGGGGAGCTGTTTTTT. This encodes CSVADRGRGTGELFF.

The chain is built from TRBV3-1 (or the pseudogene TRBV3-2) and TRBJ2-1; 13 bases are shared with TRBD2. J gave up 4 bases and V 4 bases, and 4 bases lay outside the gene matches. Germline-derived CDR1 and CDR2 are LGHDT and YNNKEL (reference sequence). There are 16 residues in the CDR3. The CDR3 region has the DNA TGTGCCAGCAGCCCGACTAGCGGGAGGAGGTACAATGAGCAGTTCTTC. This codes for CASSPTSGRRYNEQFF.

V usage is TRBV5-5 and J usage is TRBJ1-2, with D unresolved. The germline V gene has CDR1 SGHKS and CDR2 YYEKEE (reference sequence). The CDR3 sequence is 15 residues long. V lost 0 bases and J lost 0, with 9 bases in between. In DNA, the CDR3 is TGTGCCAGCAGCTTGGCGGGGAGTCCTAACTATGGCTACACCTTC. As protein: CASSLAGSPNYGYTF.

CDR3 DNA sequence: TGTGCCAGCAGCTTAGGAGGGACAGGGGGCGCGTGGGGTGGCTACACCTTC. Its protein is CASSLGGTGGAWGGYTF. This chain links TRBV13 with TRBJ1-2; 12 bases agree with TRBD1. The germline V gene encodes CDR1 PRHDT and CDR2 FYEKMQ (reference sequence). V dropped 0 bases and J dropped 7; count of bases not matched to a gene: 9. The CDR3 is made up of 17 amino acids.

The chain employs TRBV6-5 and TRBJ1-5; no clear D. V was cut by 8 bases and J by 2 bases, with 4 bases left in between. CDR1 is MNHEY, CDR2 SVGAGI, per germline. The CDR3 runs 11 residues. The DNA for the CDR3 is TGTGCCAGCGGCCGCAATCAGCCCCAGCATTTT. It encodes CASGRNQPQHF.

J is TRBJ2-2 and V is TRBV6-6; D remains unclear. V dropped 4 bases and J dropped 6 bases, with 12 bases sitting between them. The CDR3 extends over 14 amino acids. Germline values: CDR1 MNHNY, CDR2 SVGAGI (reference sequence). CDR3 loop: CASSSGVGAGELFF. The DNA of the CDR3 is TGTGCCAGCAGTTCGGGTGTGGGCGCCGGGGAGCTGTTTTTT.

This clone came up once. The rearrangement uses TRBV3-1 (or the pseudogene TRBV3-2) and TRBJ2-3; TRBD1 aligns across 9 bases. V lost 6 bases, J lost 3 bases, and 1 base stayed unmatched. CDR3 length equals 13 residues. CDR1 and CDR2 (germline): LGHDT, YNNKEL (reference sequence). Written as DNA, the CDR3 is TGTGCCAGCAGGGACAGGGGTACAGATACGCAGTATTTT. Residues: CASRDRGTDTQYF.

The chain links TRBV6-5 to TRBJ1-6; 8 bases match TRBD1. The CDR3 runs 14 residues. V shed 7 bases, J shed 7 bases, and the junction held 6 bases outside the gene matches. CDR1 and CDR2 from the germline V gene are MNHEY and SVGAGI. The CDR3 DNA is TGTGCCAGCATACTGGACAGGGTAAATTCACCCCTCCACTTT. Amino acid sequence: CASILDRVNSPLHF.

The chain joins TRBV2 to TRBJ2-6; the D gene is possibly TRBD1 (6 bases). The germline V gene has CDR1 SNHLY and CDR2 FYNNEI. This CDR3 spans 17 amino acids. With 4 bases removed from V and 0 bases from J, the gap between germline ends came to 13 bases. CDR3 in DNA: TGTGCCAGCAGTGGATTACAGGGCTTCTCTGGGGCCAACGTCCTGACTTTC. Encoded protein: CASSGLQGFSGANVLTF.

The chain combines TRBV18 with TRBJ1-3; 8 positions match TRBD1. The CDR3 extends over 16 amino acids. Germline-derived CDR1 and CDR2 are KGHSH and LQKENI. The ends lost 5 bases at V and 3 bases at J; junction bases unmatched: 9. This CDR3 reads CASSRLTGDYGNTIYF. The CDR3 nucleotides are TGTGCCAGCTCAAGGTTGACAGGGGATTATGGAAACACCATATATTTT.

This clone was counted a few times. The genes are TRBV3-1 (or the pseudogene TRBV3-2) and TRBJ1-1; D is undetermined. Deletions cut 3 bases from V and 1 base from J, with 9 bases between. The germline gives CDR1 LGHDT, CDR2 YNNKEL (reference sequence). The CDR3 is made up of 14 amino acids. CDR3 sequence reads: CASSHLHTNTEAFF. In DNA form, the CDR3 reads TGTGCCAGCAGCCATCTCCACACGAACACTGAAGCTTTCTTT.

V usage is TRBV10-3 and J usage is TRBJ2-1; 11 bases map to TRBD2. The CDR3 is 16 amino acids. With V trimmed by 8 bases and J by 5 bases, 11 bases remained unmatched. Germline loops: CDR1 ENHRY, CDR2 SYGVKD. The CDR3 nucleotides read TGTGCCATCGGCATAGCGGGGGGGCGGGACAACAATGAGCAGTTCTTC. This gives the protein CAIGIAGGRDNNEQFF.

This chain links TRBV19 with TRBJ2-1, with 12 bases that match TRBD2. Trimming took 7 bases from V and 9 from J; bases not matched to a gene: 19. Germline assignment: CDR1 LNHDA and CDR2 SQIVND (reference sequence). The CDR3 length is 18 residues. The DNA for the CDR3 is TGTGCCAGTAACCCAGGCCTCTGGACTAGCGGGATATCAAGTGAGCAGTTCTTC. Translating gives CASNPGLWTSGISSEQFF.

The chain recombines TRBV5-1 with TRBJ2-3, with D perhaps TRBD2 (6 bases). Trimming removed 4 bases from V and 2 bases from J, with 11 bases in between. The length of the CDR3 is 14 residues. Per germline, CDR1 SGHRS and CDR2 YFSETQ. The CDR3 loop reads CASSPGTYTDTQYF. The CDR3 DNA reads as TGCGCCAGCAGCCCCGGGACTTACACAGATACGCAGTATTTT.

This chain joins TRBV10-3 and TRBJ2-3, with unresolved D. This CDR3 comprises 12 residues. V lost 0 bases and J 6 bases, leaving 4 bases between the germline ends. Germline CDR1 reads ENHRY; CDR2 reads SYGVKD. The chain's CDR3 is CAISESPDTQYF. The CDR3 DNA is TGTGCCATCAGTGAGTCACCGGATACGCAGTATTTT.

The V and J genes are TRBV30 and TRBJ2-6; no firm D call. The CDR3 length is 13 residues. Germline CDR1 is GTSNPN and CDR2 is SVGIG (reference sequence). Trimming stripped 4 bases from V and 2 bases from J, with 6 bases between. CDR3 amino acids: CAWMGTGANVLTF. DNA of the CDR3: TGTGCCTGGATGGGAACTGGGGCCAACGTCCTGACTTTC.

V and J are TRBV19 and TRBJ1-3; no firm D call. V was trimmed by 5 bases and J by 0 bases, leaving 11 bases between them. The CDR3 is 15 amino acids. Germline CDR1 LNHDA, CDR2 SQIVND (reference sequence). CDR3 DNA: TGTGCCAGTAGTTTCACCTCTTTCTCTGGAAACACCATATATTTT. Its protein is CASSFTSFSGNTIYF.

The gene calls are TRBV3-1 (or the pseudogene TRBV3-2) and TRBJ2-1; TRBD2 matches at 10 bases. Unmatched junction bases numbered 5, after V lost 5 bases and J lost 7 bases. The CDR3 is 14 amino acids. Germline lookup yields CDR1 LGHDT and CDR2 YNNKEL (reference sequence). The CDR3 DNA is TGTGCCAGCAGCTGGACTAGCGGCCTAAATGAGCAGTTCTTC. Protein sequence: CASSWTSGLNEQFF.